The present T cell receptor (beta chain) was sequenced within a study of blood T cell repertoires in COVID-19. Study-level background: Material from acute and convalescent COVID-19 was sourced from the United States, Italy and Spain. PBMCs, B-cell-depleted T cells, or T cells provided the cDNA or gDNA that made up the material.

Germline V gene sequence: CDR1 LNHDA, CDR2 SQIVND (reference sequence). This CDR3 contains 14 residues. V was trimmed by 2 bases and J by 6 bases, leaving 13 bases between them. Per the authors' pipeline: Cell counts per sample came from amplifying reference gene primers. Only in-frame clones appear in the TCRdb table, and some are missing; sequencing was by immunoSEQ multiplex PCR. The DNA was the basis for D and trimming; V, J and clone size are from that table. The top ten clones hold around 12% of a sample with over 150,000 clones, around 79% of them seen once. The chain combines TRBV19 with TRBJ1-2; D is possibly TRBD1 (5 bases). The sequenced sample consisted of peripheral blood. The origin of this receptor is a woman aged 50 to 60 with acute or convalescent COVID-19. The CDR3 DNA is TGTGCCAGTAGTATACAGGGTCTCATGGATGGCTACACCTTC. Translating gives CASSIQGLMDGYTF.